The rows below give T cell receptor beta chains drawn from one sample of a study of T cell responses to AZD1222 COVID-19 vaccine. Measured with immunoSEQ multiplex PCR; TCRdb has only the in-frame clones, and not every one. The data show roughly 96,000 clones, with roughly 90% seen just once and 9% to 13% held by the top ten. The sample here was peripheral blood, taken 28 days after the second AZD1222 dose. Every receptor here comes from an adult who received the AZD1222 COVID-19 vaccine. Both conserved end residues are part of each CDR3. The D gene is left open where the match is weak. Only part of the rows carry a size: once, few, many, or a class if the clone is expanded.

J: TRBJ2-7; V: TRBV30; size: .; D: .; DNA: TGTGCCTGGAGCACCGGGACTGGCTCCTACGAGCAGTACTTC; CDR3: CAWSTGTGSYEQYF
J: TRBJ1-2; V: TRBV9; size: .; D: .; DNA: TGTGCCAGCAGCGTAGAGGGCAGGGCGCCCGGTGGCTACACCTTC; CDR3: CASSVEGRAPGGYTF
J: TRBJ2-5; V: TRBV28; size: .; D: TRBD2; DNA: TGTGCCAGCAGTTTTGGGGGGGGAGAGACCCAGTACTTC; CDR3: CASSFGGGETQYF
J: TRBJ2-5; V: TRBV5-4; size: .; D: .; DNA: TGTGCCAGCAGCTTTGGACAGAAAGAGACCCAGTACTTC; CDR3: CASSFGQKETQYF
J: TRBJ1-1; V: TRBV27; size: .; D: .; DNA: TGTGCCAGCAGTTTCGTTGTAGGAAACACTGAAGCTTTCTTT; CDR3: CASSFVVGNTEAFF
J: TRBJ2-5; V: TRBV19; size: .; D: .; DNA: TGTGCCAGCAAAAGAGACAGAGAAGAGACCCAGTACTTC; CDR3: CASKRDREETQYF
J: TRBJ2-7; V: TRBV7-2; size: .; D: TRBD2; DNA: TGTGCCAGCAGCTCTATCCATACGGGGGGCGAGCAGTACTTC; CDR3: CASSSIHTGGEQYF
J: TRBJ1-3; V: TRBV15; size: .; D: .; DNA: TGTGCCACCAGCAGTGGAAACACCATATATTTT; CDR3: CATSSGNTIYF
J: TRBJ2-7; V: TRBV10-1; size: .; D: .; DNA: TGCGCCAGCAGTCCCGGAAGGTCCTACGAGCAGTACTTC; CDR3: CASSPGRSYEQYF
J: TRBJ2-3; V: TRBV3-1/TRBV3-2; size: .; D: TRBD2; DNA: TGTGCCAGCAGCCCCCGACTAGCGGGGGGGCCGGATACGCAGTATTTT; CDR3: CASSPRLAGGPDTQYF
J: TRBJ1-1; V: TRBV3-1/TRBV3-2; size: .; D: .; DNA: TGTGCCAGCAGCCAAGGGCAGCTAAACACTGAAGCTTTCTTT; CDR3: CASSQGQLNTEAFF
J: TRBJ1-5; V: TRBV6-5; size: .; D: .; DNA: TGTGCCAGCAGTACGGGGGGGAATCAGCCCCAGCATTTT; CDR3: CASSTGGNQPQHF
J: TRBJ1-5; V: TRBV2; size: .; D: .; DNA: TGTGCCAGCAGTTGGGGACGGCATAGCAATCAGCCCCAGCATTTT; CDR3: CASSWGRHSNQPQHF
J: TRBJ1-6; V: TRBV9; size: .; D: TRBD1; DNA: TGTGCCAGCAGCGATTCGGACAGGGCAGTAATCTCACCCCTCCACTTT; CDR3: CASSDSDRAVISPLHF
J: TRBJ1-5; V: TRBV7-8; size: few; D: .; DNA: TGTGCCAGCAGCTTCTTCGTACAGGGAGGTCAGCCCCAGCATTTT; CDR3: CASSFFVQGGQPQHF
J: TRBJ1-2; V: TRBV6-5; size: few; D: .; DNA: TGTGCCAGCAGTTACTCAAGGGTCCTCGGCGGCTACACCTTC; CDR3: CASSYSRVLGGYTF
J: TRBJ2-5; V: TRBV7-9; size: .; D: TRBD1; DNA: TGTGCCAGCAGCCTAAAACAGGGGGCCGTAGAGACCCAGTACTTC; CDR3: CASSLKQGAVETQYF
J: TRBJ1-2; V: TRBV5-4; size: .; D: .; DNA: TGTGCCAGCAGCTTGACAGAAAAAAACTATGGCTACACCTTC; CDR3: CASSLTEKNYGYTF
J: TRBJ1-5; V: TRBV10-3; size: .; D: .; DNA: TGTGCCATCAGTGTGGATAGTCAGCCCCAGCATTTT; CDR3: CAISVDSQPQHF
J: TRBJ1-1; V: TRBV27; size: .; D: .; DNA: TGTGCCAGCAGCCTAGCTGCGGGATACACTGAAGCTTTCTTT; CDR3: CASSLAAGYTEAFF
J: TRBJ2-1; V: TRBV24-1; size: .; D: TRBD1; DNA: TGTGCCACCAGTGCCGTTCCGGGACAGGGGACGGGAGGGAGCTCCTACAATGAGCAGTTCTTC; CDR3: CATSAVPGQGTGGSSYNEQFF
J: TRBJ2-7; V: TRBV11-3; size: once; D: .; DNA: TGTGCCAGCAGCTTAGTGTTTGGGCGGGATAACTACGAGCAGTACTTC; CDR3: CASSLVFGRDNYEQYF
J: TRBJ1-4; V: TRBV27; size: .; D: .; DNA: TGTGCCAGCAGTCCGAGACTTGCAACTAATGAAAAACTGTTTTTT; CDR3: CASSPRLATNEKLFF
J: TRBJ2-1; V: TRBV6-4; size: .; D: .; DNA: TGTGCCAGCAGTACACTAGCTGGGGCTAATGATGAGCAGTTCTTC; CDR3: CASSTLAGANDEQFF
J: TRBJ1-5; V: TRBV5-6; size: .; D: .; DNA: TGTGCCAGCAGCTTGCTAAGGCAGGGCGGACAGCCCCAGCATTTT; CDR3: CASSLLRQGGQPQHF
J: TRBJ1-2; V: TRBV11-2; size: .; D: .; DNA: TGTGCCAGCAGCTTAGGCGGAGGGGGAGGGAGAGGCTACACCTTC; CDR3: CASSLGGGGGRGYTF
J: TRBJ1-2; V: TRBV28; size: .; D: TRBD1; DNA: TGTGCCAGCAGTTTGACAGGGGGATCCTTTCAGGGCTACACCTTC; CDR3: CASSLTGGSFQGYTF
J: TRBJ1-1; V: TRBV7-6; size: .; D: .; DNA: TGTGCCAGCAGCTTAGAAGAGACGAACACTGAAGCTTTCTTT; CDR3: CASSLEETNTEAFF
J: TRBJ1-5; V: TRBV11-2; size: .; D: .; DNA: TGTGCCAGCAGCTTAGGAACAGACAGTCAAGCGCCCCAGCATTTT; CDR3: CASSLGTDSQAPQHF
J: TRBJ2-7; V: TRBV6-5; size: few; D: .; DNA: TGTGCCAGCAGGGCCGGGAGTTTAGCCTACGAGCAGTACTTC; CDR3: CASRAGSLAYEQYF
J: TRBJ2-5; V: TRBV18; size: .; D: TRBD2; DNA: TGTGCCAGCTCACCATCTCTAGCGGGGGGTCAAGAGACCCAGTACTTC; CDR3: CASSPSLAGGQETQYF
J: TRBJ2-1; V: TRBV7-8; size: once; D: TRBD2; DNA: TGTGCCAGCAGCTTTAAAACTAGCGGGAAGGAAGTTCACAATGAGCAGTTCTTC; CDR3: CASSFKTSGKEVHNEQFF
J: TRBJ2-3; V: TRBV10-1; size: .; D: .; DNA: TGCGCCAGCAGTACAACTACTACCCCCGATACGCAGTATTTT; CDR3: CASSTTTTPDTQYF
J: TRBJ1-2; V: TRBV5-4; size: .; D: TRBD1; DNA: TGTGCCAGCAGCTTGTATCGACAGGGCTCCTATGGCTACACCTTC; CDR3: CASSLYRQGSYGYTF
J: TRBJ1-1; V: TRBV6-5; size: once; D: .; DNA: TGTGCCAGCAGTTACTCGGCCCAGGGCGATGCTTTCTTT; CDR3: CASSYSAQGDAFF